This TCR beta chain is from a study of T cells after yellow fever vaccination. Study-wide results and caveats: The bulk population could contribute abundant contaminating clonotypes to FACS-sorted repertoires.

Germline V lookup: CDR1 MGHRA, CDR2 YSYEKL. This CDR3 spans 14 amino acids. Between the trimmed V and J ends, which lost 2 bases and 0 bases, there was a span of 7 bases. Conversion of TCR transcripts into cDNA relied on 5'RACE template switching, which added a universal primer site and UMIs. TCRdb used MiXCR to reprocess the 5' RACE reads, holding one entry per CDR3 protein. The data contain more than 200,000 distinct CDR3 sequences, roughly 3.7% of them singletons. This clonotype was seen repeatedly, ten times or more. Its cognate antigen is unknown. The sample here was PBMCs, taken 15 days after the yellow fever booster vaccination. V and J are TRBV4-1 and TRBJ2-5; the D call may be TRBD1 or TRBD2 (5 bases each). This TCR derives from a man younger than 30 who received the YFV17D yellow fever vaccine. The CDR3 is CASSQQGDQETQYF. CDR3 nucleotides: TGCGCCAGCAGCCAACAGGGAGACCAAGAGACCCAGTACTTC.